This T cell receptor (beta chain) derives from a study of T-cell reconstitution after alpha-beta-depleted transplantation in children. Preparing the TCRbeta library involved the use of unique molecular identifiers. TCRdb ran MiXCR on the PCR reads and lists one entry per CDR3 protein. In the table there are over 400,000 distinct CDR3 sequences, around 12% of which are singletons. The J segment lost 4 bases and the V segment lost 0 bases, leaving 4 bases of the junction unmatched. The CDR3 runs 15 residues. Germline V CDR1 and CDR2: SGDLS, YYNGEE. This clonotype was counted only a few times. The receptor was isolated from a human donor who donated a stem cell graft to a child with combined immunodeficiency. The starting material was PBMCs from the stem cell graft donor, obtained from the stem cell graft. The rearrangement uses TRBV9 and TRBJ2-3, with 8 bases lining up with TRBD2. CDR3: CASSVAGGAADTQYF. The DNA for the CDR3 is TGTGCCAGCAGCGTAGCGGGAGGGGCGGCAGATACGCAGTATTTT.